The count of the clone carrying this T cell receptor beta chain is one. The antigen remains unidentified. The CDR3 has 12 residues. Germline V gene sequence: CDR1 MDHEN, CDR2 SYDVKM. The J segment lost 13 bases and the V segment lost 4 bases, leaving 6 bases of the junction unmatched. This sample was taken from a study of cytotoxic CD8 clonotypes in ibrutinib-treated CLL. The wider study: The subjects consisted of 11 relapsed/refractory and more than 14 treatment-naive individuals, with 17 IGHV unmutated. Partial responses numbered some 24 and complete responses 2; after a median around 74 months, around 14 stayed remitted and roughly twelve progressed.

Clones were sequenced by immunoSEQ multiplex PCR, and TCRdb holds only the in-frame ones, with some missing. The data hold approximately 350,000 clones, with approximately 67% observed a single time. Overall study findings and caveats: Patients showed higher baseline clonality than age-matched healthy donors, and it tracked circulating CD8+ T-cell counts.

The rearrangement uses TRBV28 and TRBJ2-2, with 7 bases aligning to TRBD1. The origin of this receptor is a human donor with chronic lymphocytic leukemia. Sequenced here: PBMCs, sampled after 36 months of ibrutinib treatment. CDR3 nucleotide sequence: TGTGCCAGCAGTTACGACAGGGTTCGGCTGTTTTTT. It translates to CASSYDRVRLFF. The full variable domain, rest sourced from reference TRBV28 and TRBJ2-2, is DVKVTQSSRYLVKRTGEKVFLECVQDMDHENMFWYRQDPGLGLRLIYFSYDVKMKEKGDIPEGYSVSREKKERFSLILESASTNQTSMYLCASSYDRVRLFFGEGSRLTVL.